The clone carrying this T cell receptor (beta chain) has just a few counts. Its antigen is as yet unknown. Preparation of the TCRbeta library involved a method that used unique molecular identifiers. Each CDR3 protein is one row after TCRdb ran MiXCR on the PCR reads. Of about 250,000 distinct CDR3 sequences in the sample, 20% to 30% were seen once. This entry comes from a study of T-cell reconstitution after alpha-beta-depleted transplantation in children. Study results and limitations: Reportedly, roughly two months post-transplant, alpha-beta T cells arose from several hundred expanded graft clones. T-cell counts and diversity at one year following transplant were attributed mainly to newly produced T cells.

V was clipped by 5 bases and J by 7 bases, with 21 bases between them. The CDR3 covers 16 residues. Germline V gene data show CDR1 as MNHEY and CDR2 as SMNVEV (reference sequence). The receptor was derived from a female patient between 2 and 10 years old who had a stem cell transplant for congenital amegakaryocytic thrombocytopenia, so the T cells may come from the graft donor. The V and J genes are TRBV27 and TRBJ2-1; D is unresolved. Sequences were derived from PBMCs, mostly from graft donor cells, sampled 360 days after TCRalphabeta/CD19-depleted stem cell transplant. The CDR3 sequence is CASSNGSAIFENEQFF. CDR3 nucleotides: TGTGCCAGCAGTAATGGTTCGGCCATTTTTGAGAATGAGCAGTTCTTC.